This TCR beta chain was sequenced in a study of shared clonotypes between healthy human individuals. Study-level information: Three plates were used per donor for CD4 naive, three for CD4 memory, two for CD8 naive and one for CD8 memory.

CDR3 length: 15 amino acids. V shed 6 bases, J shed 5 bases, and the junction held 10 bases outside the gene matches. Germline CDR1 SNHLY, CDR2 FYNNEI. Comments on this clone: Its cognate antigen is unknown.

Splitting of CD4+ cells produced CD45RA+ naive and CD45RA-negative memory subsets. At the deep level, the assay was run. Produced via immunoSEQ multiplex PCR; TCRdb's table is partial and in-frame only. The sample includes 2 million to 2.5 million clones, nearly 97% of them seen just once. Findings and limits, study-wide: Naive subsets generally exceeded memory subsets in estimated richness.

The TCR originated in a man in his late teens or twenties in good health. Sequencing used naive CD4+ T cells sorted from blood. Specified subset: CD45RA+ positively selected. The chain employs TRBV2 and TRBJ2-1, with TRBD2 matching 7 bases. The CDR3 loop is CASSLTGTTDNEQFF. The CDR3 region has the DNA TGTGCCAGCAGCTTAACCGGGACTACCGACAATGAGCAGTTCTTC.